The entry below gives a single T cell receptor beta chain sequence along with its context. Clones were sequenced by immunoSEQ multiplex PCR, and TCRdb holds only the in-frame ones, with some missing. The profile shows under 350,000 clones, 86% of them singletons. Recruits, aged roughly 18 to 89 years, lived in some 25 US areas. The data were taken from a study of blood T cell repertoires in COVID-19. The overall study: Spain, Italy and the United States supplied samples that represented acute and convalescent COVID-19.

The CDR3 runs to 13 residues. Germline CDR1 LNHDA, CDR2 SQIVND (reference sequence). Trimming pared 6 bases from V and 2 bases from J, leaving 10 bases between. Sample: PBMCs or T cells enriched from blood (not recorded which). This sequence joins TRBV19 and TRBJ2-5; D perhaps matches TRBD1 (5 bases). This clonotype originated in a woman aged 40 to 50 with acute COVID-19. The CDR3 region is CASSPTGQETQYF. DNA for the CDR3: TGTGCCAGTAGCCCTACAGGACAAGAGACCCAGTACTTC.